The 9 T cell receptor beta chains below were found in one sample sequenced in a study of blood T cell repertoires in COVID-19. Using immunoSEQ multiplex PCR, the repertoire was profiled, and TCRdb retains in-frame clones only, with some absent. The data show 150,000 to 200,000 clones, with around 82% seen just once and about 5% held by the top ten. The sequenced sample was PBMCs or T cells enriched from blood (not recorded which). These receptors were obtained from a woman in her sixties or seventies with acute COVID-19.

In its sample, this clone was seen a few times. CDR3 loop: CAWSNGGAQETQYF. CDR3 DNA: TGTGCCTGGAGTAACGGGGGGGCTCAAGAGACCCAGTACTTC. The V call is TRBV30, the J call TRBJ2-5; 8 bases are a match to TRBD2. With 2 bases clipped from V and 2 bases from J, the junction kept 4 bases outside the gene matches. CDR3 length: 14 residues. Looked up from germline, CDR1 is GTSNPN and CDR2 is SVGIG (reference sequence).

This chain links TRBV11-2 with TRBJ2-1; D remains unclear. Looked up from germline, CDR1 is SGHAT and CDR2 is FQNNGV. This CDR3 is 14 amino acids long. V was trimmed by 3 bases and J by 0 bases, leaving 6 bases between them. CDR3 in amino acids: CASSFYSSYNEQFF. The CDR3 DNA follows: TGTGCCAGCAGCTTCTATAGCTCCTACAATGAGCAGTTCTTC.

The chain recombines TRBV6-5 with TRBJ1-2; 7 bases map to TRBD1. CDR1 and CDR2 from the germline V gene are MNHEY and SVGAGI. The junction had 4 bases not matched to a gene; V was cut back by 5 bases and J by 4 bases. This CDR3 spans 13 amino acids. This chain's CDR3 is CASSLGQLYGYTF. In DNA, the CDR3 is TGTGCCAGCAGTCTGGGACAGCTCTATGGCTACACCTTC.

The CDR3 DNA is TGTGCCAGCAGTTTCCGCGGGTCCTACGAGCAGTACTTC. This translates into CASSFRGSYEQYF. J is TRBJ2-7 and V is TRBV27; weak D call: TRBD2 (5 bases). CDR3 length equals 13 residues. The V end was cut by 3 bases, the J end by 1 base, with 7 bases between. Germline CDR1 MNHEY, CDR2 SMNVEV (reference sequence).

This sequence joins TRBV6-6 and TRBJ2-2; maybe TRBD1 (6 bases). The CDR3 runs 13 residues. Germline lookup yields CDR1 MNHNY and CDR2 SVGAGI (reference sequence). Trimming cost V 8 bases and J 6 bases, with 13 bases left between them. CDR3 region: CASRRGGSGELFF. CDR3 DNA: TGTGCCAGCCGAAGAGGGGGATCCGGGGAGCTGTTTTTT.

This clone was recorded a few times. The rearrangement links TRBV18 to TRBJ2-7; TRBD2 aligns across 9 bases. V shed 3 bases and J 2 bases; nucleotides not matched to a gene: 5. Germline CDR1 is KGHSH and CDR2 is LQKENI. This CDR3 has 15 amino acids. The CDR3: CASSPNLAGAYEQYF. Here the CDR3 DNA reads TGTGCCAGCTCACCCAACTTAGCGGGAGCCTACGAGCAGTACTTC.

The chain employs TRBV7-2 and TRBJ1-4, with D possibly TRBD1 on 5 matching bases. Germline V lookup: CDR1 SGHTA, CDR2 FQGNSA. The V and J ends lost 1 base and 8 bases respectively, with 14 bases between them. The CDR3 has 15 residues. The CDR3 spells CASSLERAGHEKLFF. CDR3 DNA: TGTGCCAGCAGCTTAGAGAGAGCAGGGCACGAAAAACTGTTTTTT. Complete variable domain (other parts from reference TRBV7-2 and TRBJ1-4): GAGVSQSPSNKVTEKGKDVELRCDPISGHTALYWYRQSLGQGLEFLIYFQGNSAPDKSGLPSDRFSAERTGGSVSTLTIQRTQQEDSAVYLCASSLERAGHEKLFFGSGTQLSVL.

CDR3 region: CAWSQRGHWENTIYF. CDR3 bases: TGTGCCTGGAGCCAAAGAGGGCATTGGGAAAACACCATATATTTT. The chain recombines TRBV30 with TRBJ1-3; D unresolved. The CDR3 contains 15 residues. V shed 3 bases and J shed 6 bases, with 18 bases lying between them. Germline lookup yields CDR1 GTSNPN and CDR2 SVGIG (reference sequence).

The chain links TRBV27 to TRBJ1-3; 7 bases are shared with TRBD1. Germline values: CDR1 MNHEY, CDR2 SMNVEV (reference sequence). The CDR3 consists of 15 residues. The trim removed 6 bases at V and 3 bases at J, leaving 8 bases unmatched. This CDR3 reads CASRPTGAGGNTIYF. CDR3 nucleotide sequence: TGTGCCAGCAGACCCACAGGGGCGGGTGGAAACACCATATATTTT.